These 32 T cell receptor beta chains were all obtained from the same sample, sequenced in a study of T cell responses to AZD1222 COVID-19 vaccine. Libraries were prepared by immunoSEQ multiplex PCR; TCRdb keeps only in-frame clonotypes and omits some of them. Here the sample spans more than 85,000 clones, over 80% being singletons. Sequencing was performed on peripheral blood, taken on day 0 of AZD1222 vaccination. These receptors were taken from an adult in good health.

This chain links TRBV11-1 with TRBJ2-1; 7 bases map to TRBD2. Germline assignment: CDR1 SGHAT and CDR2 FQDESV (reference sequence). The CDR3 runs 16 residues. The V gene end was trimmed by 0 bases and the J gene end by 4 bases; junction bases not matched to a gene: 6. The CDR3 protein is CASSLAESGGYNEQFF. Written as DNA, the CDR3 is TGTGCCAGCAGCTTAGCCGAGTCGGGAGGTTACAATGAGCAGTTCTTC.

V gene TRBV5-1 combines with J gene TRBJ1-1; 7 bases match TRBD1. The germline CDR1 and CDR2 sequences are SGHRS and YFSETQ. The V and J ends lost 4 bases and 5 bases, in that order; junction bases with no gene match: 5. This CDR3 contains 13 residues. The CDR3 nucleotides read TGCGCCAGCAGCATGGGACAGCTTACTGAAGCTTTCTTT. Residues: CASSMGQLTEAFF.

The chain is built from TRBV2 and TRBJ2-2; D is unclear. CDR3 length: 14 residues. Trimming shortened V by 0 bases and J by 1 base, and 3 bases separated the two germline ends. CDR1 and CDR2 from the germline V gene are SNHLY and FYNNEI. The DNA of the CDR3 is TGTGCCAGCAGTGAAGCGCAGAACACCGGGGAGCTGTTTTTT. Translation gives CASSEAQNTGELFF.

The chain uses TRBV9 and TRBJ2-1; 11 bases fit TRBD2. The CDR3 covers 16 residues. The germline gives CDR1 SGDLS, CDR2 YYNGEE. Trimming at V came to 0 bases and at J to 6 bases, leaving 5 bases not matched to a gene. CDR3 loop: CASSVGGTSGFNEQFF. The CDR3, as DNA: TGTGCCAGCAGCGTAGGAGGGACTAGCGGCTTCAATGAGCAGTTCTTC.

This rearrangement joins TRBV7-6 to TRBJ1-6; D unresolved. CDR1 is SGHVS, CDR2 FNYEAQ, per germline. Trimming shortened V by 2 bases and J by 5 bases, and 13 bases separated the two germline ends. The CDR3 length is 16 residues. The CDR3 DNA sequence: TGTGCCAGCAGCTTAAGCGGAGTCACGAATAATTCACCCCTCCACTTT. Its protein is CASSLSGVTNNSPLHF.

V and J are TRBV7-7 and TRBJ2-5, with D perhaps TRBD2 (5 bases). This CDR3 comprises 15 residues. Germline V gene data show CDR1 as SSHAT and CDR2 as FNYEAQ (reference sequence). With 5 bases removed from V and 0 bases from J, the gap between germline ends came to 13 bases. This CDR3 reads CASSRREGYQETQYF. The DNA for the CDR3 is TGTGCCAGCAGCCGACGGGAAGGGTACCAAGAGACCCAGTACTTC.

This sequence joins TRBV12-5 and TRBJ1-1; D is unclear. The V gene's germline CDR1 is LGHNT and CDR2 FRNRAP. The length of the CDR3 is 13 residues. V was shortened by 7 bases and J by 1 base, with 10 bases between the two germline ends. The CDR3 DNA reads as TGTGCTAGTGTCCTGGACCGGAACACTGAAGCTTTCTTT. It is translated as CASVLDRNTEAFF.

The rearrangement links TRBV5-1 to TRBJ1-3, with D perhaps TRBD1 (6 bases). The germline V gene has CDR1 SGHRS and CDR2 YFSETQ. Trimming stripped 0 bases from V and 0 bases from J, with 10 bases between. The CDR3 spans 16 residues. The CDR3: CASSLVGGLSGNTIYF. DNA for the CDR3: TGCGCCAGCAGCTTGGTCGGGGGCCTCTCTGGAAACACCATATATTTT.

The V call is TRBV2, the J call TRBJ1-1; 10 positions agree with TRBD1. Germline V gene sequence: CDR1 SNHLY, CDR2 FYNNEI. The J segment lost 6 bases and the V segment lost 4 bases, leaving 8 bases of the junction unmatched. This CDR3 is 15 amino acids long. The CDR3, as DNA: TGTGCCAGCAGTGCGACGGGGACAGGGGTGTCTGAAGCTTTCTTT. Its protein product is CASSATGTGVSEAFF. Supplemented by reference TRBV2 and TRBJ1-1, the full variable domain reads EPEVTQTPSHQVTQMGQEVILRCVPISNHLYFYWYRQILGQKVEFLVSFYNNEISEKSEIFDDQFSVERPDGSNFTLKIRSTKLEDSAMYFCASSATGTGVSEAFFGQGTRLTVV.

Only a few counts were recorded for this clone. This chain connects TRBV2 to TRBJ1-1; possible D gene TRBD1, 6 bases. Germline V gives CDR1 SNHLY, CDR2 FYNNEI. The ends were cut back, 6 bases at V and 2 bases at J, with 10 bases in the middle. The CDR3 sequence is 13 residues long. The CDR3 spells CASSGQRNTEAFF. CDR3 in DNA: TGTGCCAGCAGCGGACAGAGAAACACTGAAGCTTTCTTT.

CDR3 loop: CASSESRNQPQHF. DNA for the CDR3: TGCGCCAGCAGTGAGAGTCGCAATCAGCCCCAGCATTTT. V gene TRBV10-1 combines with J gene TRBJ1-5; no firm D call. The V gene lost 2 bases and the J gene lost 2 bases, with 4 bases spanning the gap. From germline, CDR1 is WNHNN and CDR2 SYGVQD (reference sequence). CDR3 length equals 13 residues.

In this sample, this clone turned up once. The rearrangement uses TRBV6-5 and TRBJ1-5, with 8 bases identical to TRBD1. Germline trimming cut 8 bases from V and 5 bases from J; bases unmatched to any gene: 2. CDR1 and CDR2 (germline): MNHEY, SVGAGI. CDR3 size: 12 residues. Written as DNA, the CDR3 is TGTGCCAGCGGGACAGGTCATCAGCCCCAGCATTTT. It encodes CASGTGHQPQHF.

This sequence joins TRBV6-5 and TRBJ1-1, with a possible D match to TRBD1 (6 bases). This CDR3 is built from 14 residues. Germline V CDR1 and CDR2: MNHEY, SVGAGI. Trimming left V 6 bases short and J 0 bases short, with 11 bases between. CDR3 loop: CASRPGQMNTEAFF. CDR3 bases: TGTGCCAGCAGACCTGGACAGATGAACACTGAAGCTTTCTTT.

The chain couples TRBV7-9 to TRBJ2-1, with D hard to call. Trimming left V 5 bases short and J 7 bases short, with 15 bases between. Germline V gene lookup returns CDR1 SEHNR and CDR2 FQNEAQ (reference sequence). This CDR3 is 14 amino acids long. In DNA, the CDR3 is TGTGCCAGCAGCGTAGGGTGGGAAGGTAATGAGCAGTTCTTC. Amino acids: CASSVGWEGNEQFF.

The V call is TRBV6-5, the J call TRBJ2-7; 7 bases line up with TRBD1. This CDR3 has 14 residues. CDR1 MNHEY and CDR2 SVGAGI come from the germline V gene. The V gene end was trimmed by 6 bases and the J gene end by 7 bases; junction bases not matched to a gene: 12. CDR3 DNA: TGTGCCAGCAGAAACAGGGGTTCCTCCCGGGAGCAGTACTTC. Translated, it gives CASRNRGSSREQYF.

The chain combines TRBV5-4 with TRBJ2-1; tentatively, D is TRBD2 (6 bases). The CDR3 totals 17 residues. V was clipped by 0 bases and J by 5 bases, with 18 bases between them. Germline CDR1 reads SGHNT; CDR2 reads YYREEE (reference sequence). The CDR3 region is CASSLGGGGIGNNEQFF. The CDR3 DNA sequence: TGTGCCAGCAGCTTGGGGGGAGGCGGGATAGGGAACAATGAGCAGTTCTTC.

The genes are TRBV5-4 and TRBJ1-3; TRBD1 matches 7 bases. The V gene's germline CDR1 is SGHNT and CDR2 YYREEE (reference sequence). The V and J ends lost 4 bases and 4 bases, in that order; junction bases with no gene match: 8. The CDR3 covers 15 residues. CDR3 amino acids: CASSRQGLLGNTIYF. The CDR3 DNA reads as TGTGCCAGCAGCCGACAGGGTCTGTTAGGAAACACCATATATTTT.

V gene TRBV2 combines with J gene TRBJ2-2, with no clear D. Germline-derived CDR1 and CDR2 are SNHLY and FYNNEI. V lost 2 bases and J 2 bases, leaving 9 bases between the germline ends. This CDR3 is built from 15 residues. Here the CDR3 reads CASSELGGNTGELFF. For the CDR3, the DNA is TGTGCCAGCAGTGAACTCGGCGGAAACACCGGGGAGCTGTTTTTT.

CDR3 region: CASRLLGQGNTEAFF. The CDR3 DNA is TGTGCCAGCAGGCTGTTGGGACAGGGGAACACTGAAGCTTTCTTT. The chain uses TRBV6-6 and TRBJ1-1; TRBD1 aligns across 9 bases. The CDR3 covers 15 residues. Germline V gene lookup returns CDR1 MNHNY and CDR2 SVGAGI (reference sequence). J was trimmed by 1 base and V by 6 bases; bases with no gene match: 6.

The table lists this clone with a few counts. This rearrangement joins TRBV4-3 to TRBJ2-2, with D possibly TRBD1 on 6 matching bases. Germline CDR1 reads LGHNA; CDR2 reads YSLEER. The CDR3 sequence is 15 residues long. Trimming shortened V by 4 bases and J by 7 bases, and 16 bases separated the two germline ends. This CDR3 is CASSPGWGRSGELFF. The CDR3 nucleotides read TGCGCCAGCAGCCCAGGGTGGGGGCGAAGCGGGGAGCTGTTTTTT.

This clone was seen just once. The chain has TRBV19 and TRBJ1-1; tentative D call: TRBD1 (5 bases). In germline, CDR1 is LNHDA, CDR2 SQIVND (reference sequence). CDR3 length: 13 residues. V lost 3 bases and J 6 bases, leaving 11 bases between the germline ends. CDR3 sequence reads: CASSMGGMAEAFF. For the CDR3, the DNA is TGTGCCAGTAGTATGGGGGGGATGGCTGAAGCTTTCTTT. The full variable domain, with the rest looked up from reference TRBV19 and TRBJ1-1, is DGGITQSPKYLFRKEGQNVTLSCEQNLNHDAMYWYRQDPGQGLRLIYYSQIVNDFQKGDIAEGYSVSREKKESFPLTVTSAQKNPTAFYLCASSMGGMAEAFFGQGTRLTVV.

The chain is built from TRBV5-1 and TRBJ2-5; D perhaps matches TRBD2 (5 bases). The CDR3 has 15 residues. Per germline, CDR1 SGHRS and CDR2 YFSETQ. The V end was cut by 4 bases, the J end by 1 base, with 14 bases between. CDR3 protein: CASSTLTRTQETQYF. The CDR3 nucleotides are TGCGCCAGCAGCACCCTAACTAGGACCCAAGAGACCCAGTACTTC.

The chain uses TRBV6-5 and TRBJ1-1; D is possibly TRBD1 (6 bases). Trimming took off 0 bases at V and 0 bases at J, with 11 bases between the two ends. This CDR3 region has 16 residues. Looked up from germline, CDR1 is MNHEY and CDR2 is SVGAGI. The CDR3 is CASSYSRDTMNTEAFF. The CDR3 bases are TGTGCCAGCAGTTACTCGAGGGACACGATGAACACTGAAGCTTTCTTT.

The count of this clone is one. The DNA for the CDR3 is TGTGCCATCAGTGAAACCGGGGCAGGGGGTATGAATGAGCAGTTCTTC. It translates to CAISETGAGGMNEQFF. The V and J genes are TRBV10-3 and TRBJ2-1; TRBD1 matches at 7 bases. CDR1 ENHRY and CDR2 SYGVKD come from the germline V gene. J lost 7 bases, V lost 3 bases, and 12 bases had no gene match. The CDR3 runs 16 residues.

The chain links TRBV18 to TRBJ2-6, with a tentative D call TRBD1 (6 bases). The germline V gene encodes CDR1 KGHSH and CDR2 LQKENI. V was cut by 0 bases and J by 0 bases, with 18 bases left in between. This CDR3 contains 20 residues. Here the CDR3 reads CASSPPTLGTIISGANVLTF. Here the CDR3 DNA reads TGTGCCAGCTCACCACCGACCTTAGGGACAATAATCTCTGGGGCCAACGTCCTGACTTTC.

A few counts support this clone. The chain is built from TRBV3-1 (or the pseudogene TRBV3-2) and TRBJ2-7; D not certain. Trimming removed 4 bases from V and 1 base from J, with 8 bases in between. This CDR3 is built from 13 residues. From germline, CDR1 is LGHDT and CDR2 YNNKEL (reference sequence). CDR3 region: CASSPEQSYEQYF. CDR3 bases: TGTGCCAGCAGCCCTGAACAGTCCTACGAGCAGTACTTC.

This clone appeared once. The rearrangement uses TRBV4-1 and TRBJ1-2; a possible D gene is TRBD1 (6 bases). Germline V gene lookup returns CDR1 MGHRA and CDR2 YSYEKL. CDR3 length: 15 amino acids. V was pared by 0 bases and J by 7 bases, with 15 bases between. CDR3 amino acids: CASSQEDRRKSGYTF. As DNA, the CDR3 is TGCGCCAGCAGCCAAGAAGACAGGAGGAAGTCTGGCTACACCTTC.

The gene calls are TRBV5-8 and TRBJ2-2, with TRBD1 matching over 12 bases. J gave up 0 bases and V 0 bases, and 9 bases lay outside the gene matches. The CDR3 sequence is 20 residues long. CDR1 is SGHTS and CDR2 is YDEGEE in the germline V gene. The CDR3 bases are TGTGCCAGCAGCTTGGGGTCCGGGACAGGGGGCTTCACGAACACCGGGGAGCTGTTTTTT. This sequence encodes CASSLGSGTGGFTNTGELFF.

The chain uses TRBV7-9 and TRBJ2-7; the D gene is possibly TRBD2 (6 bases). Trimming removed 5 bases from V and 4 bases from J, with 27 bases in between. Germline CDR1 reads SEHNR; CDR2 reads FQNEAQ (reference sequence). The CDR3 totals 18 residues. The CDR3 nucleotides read TGTGCCAGCAGCCAAGACTTTTCCCTAAAGCGGGTGAGGTACGAGCAGTACTTC. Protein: CASSQDFSLKRVRYEQYF.

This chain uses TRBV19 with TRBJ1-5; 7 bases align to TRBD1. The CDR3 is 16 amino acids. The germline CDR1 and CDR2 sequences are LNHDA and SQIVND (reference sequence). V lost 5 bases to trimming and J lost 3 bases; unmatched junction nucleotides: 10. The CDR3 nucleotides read TGTGCCAGTAGTCCAAGACAGGGATCGGACAATCAGCCCCAGCATTTT. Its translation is CASSPRQGSDNQPQHF.

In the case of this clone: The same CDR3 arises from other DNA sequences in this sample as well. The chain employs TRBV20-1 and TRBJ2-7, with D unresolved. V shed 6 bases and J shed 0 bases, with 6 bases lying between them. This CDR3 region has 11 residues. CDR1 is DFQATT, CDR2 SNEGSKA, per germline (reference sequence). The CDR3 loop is CSARSSYEQYF. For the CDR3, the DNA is TGCAGTGCAAGGAGCTCCTACGAGCAGTACTTC.

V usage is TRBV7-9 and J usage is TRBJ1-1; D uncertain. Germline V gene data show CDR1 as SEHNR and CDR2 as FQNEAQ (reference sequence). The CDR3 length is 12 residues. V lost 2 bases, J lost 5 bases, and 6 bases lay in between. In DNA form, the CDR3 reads TGTGCCAGCAGCTTACTGGAGACTGAAGCTTTCTTT. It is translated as CASSLLETEAFF. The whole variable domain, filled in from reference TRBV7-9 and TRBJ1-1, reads DTGVSQNPRHKITKRGQNVTFRCDPISEHNRLYWYRQTLGQGPEFLTYFQNEAQLEKSRLLSDRFSAERPKGSFSTLEIQRTEQGDSAMYLCASSLLETEAFFGQGTRLTVV.